This paragraph covers one TCR beta chain sequence. Its matching antigen is unknown. V was clipped by 0 bases and J by 1 base, with 9 bases between them. Germline CDR1 reads MGHRA; CDR2 reads YSYEKL. The CDR3 length is 15 residues. Using immunoSEQ multiplex PCR, the repertoire was profiled, and TCRdb retains in-frame clones only, with some absent. The sample records more than 40,000 clones, roughly 83% being singletons. The data belong to a study of Ad26.COV2.S vaccination and SARS-CoV-2 variants. Notes on the study in general: Ad26.COV2.S recipients had broader spike-specific TCRs (P = 0.0014). Vaccine and placebo recipients had comparable breadth of non-spike TCRs. Responses of T cells in total may have been underestimated by the TCR breadth and depth analyses. Spike-specific responses of CD8+ and CD4+ T cells were reported to display substantial breadth after vaccination.

The material sequenced was peripheral blood, taken after recovery from COVID-19. The V call is TRBV4-1, the J call TRBJ1-1, with D unclear. This receptor was taken from a human donor who had recovered from COVID-19. CDR3 sequence: CASSQDPQSNTEAFF. CDR3 nucleotides: TGCGCCAGCAGCCAAGATCCACAGTCGAACACTGAAGCTTTCTTT.